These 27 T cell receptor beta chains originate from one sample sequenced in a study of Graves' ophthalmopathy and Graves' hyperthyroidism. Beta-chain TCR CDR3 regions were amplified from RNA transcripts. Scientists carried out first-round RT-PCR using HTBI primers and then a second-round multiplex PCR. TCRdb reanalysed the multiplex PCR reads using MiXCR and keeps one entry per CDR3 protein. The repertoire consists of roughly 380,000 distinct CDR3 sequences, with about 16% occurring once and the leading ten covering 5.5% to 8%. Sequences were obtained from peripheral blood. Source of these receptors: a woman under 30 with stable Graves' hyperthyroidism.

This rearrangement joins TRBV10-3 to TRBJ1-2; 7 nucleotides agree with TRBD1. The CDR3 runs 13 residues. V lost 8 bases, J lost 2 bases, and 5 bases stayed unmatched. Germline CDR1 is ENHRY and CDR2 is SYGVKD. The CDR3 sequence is CAIETGENYGYTF. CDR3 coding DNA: TGTGCCATCGAAACAGGGGAGAACTATGGCTACACCTTC.

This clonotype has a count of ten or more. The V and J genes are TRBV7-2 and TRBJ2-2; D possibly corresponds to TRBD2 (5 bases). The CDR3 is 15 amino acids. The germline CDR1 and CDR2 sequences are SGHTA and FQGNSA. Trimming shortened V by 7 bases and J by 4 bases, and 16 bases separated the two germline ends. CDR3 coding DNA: TGTGCCAGCATCATCGGACTGGAGAGCACCGGGGAGCTGTTTTTT. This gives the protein CASIIGLESTGELFF.

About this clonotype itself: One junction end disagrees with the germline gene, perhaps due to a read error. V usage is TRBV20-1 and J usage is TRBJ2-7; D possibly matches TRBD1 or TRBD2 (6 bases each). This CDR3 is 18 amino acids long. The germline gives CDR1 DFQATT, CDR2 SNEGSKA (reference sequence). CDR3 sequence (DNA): TGCAGTGCTAGAGTGCAGGGGAAGATAGCGGCGGGGAGTTACGATCAGTACTTC. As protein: CSARVQGKIAAGSYDQYF.

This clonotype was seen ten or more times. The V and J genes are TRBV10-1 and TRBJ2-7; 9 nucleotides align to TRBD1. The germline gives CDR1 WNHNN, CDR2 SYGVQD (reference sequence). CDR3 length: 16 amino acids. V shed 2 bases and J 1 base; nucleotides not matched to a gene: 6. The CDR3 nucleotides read TGCGCCAGCAGTGAGAATCCGGGACAGGGTTCCTACGAGCAGTACTTC. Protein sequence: CASSENPGQGSYEQYF.

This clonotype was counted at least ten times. CDR3 DNA sequence: TGCGCCAGCAGCCAAGTCGGGGGGGCCGCCTTCGAGCAGTACTTC. Its protein is CASSQVGGAAFEQYF. The rearrangement uses TRBV4-1 and TRBJ2-7, with 8 bases lining up with TRBD2. The CDR3 is 15 amino acids. Per germline, CDR1 MGHRA and CDR2 YSYEKL. The V and J ends lost 1 base and 6 bases, in that order; junction bases with no gene match: 8.

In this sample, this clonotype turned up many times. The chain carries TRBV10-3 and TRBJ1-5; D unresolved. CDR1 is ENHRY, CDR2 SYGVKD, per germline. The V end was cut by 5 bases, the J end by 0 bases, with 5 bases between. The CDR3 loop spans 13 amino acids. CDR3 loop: CAISTASNQPQHF. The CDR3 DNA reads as TGTGCCATCAGTACAGCTAGCAATCAGCCCCAGCATTTT.

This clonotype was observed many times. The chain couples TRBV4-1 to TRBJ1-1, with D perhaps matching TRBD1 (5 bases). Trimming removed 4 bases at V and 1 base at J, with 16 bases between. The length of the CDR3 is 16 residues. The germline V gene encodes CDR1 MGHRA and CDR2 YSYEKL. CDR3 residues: CASSRMGTGTNTEAFF. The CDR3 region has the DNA TGCGCCAGCAGCCGAATGGGGACCGGAACGAACACTGAAGCTTTCTTT.

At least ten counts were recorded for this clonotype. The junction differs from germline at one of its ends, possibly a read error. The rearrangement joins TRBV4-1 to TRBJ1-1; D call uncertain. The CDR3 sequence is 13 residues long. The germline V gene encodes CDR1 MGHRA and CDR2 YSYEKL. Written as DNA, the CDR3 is TGCGCCAGCAGCCAAGATCCGTTAGGGATTCTCCGTTTT. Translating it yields CASSQDPLGILRF.

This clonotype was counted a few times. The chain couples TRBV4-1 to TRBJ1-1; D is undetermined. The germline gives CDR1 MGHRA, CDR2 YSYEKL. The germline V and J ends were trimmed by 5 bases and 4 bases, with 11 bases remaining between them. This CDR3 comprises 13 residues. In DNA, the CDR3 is TGCGCCAGCAGCGGGCGTCTGGGCACTGAAGCTTTCTTT. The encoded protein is CASSGRLGTEAFF.

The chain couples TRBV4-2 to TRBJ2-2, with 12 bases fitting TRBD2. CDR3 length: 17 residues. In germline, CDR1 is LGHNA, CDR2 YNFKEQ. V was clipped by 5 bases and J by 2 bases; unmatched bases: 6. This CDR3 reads CASSILAGGLNTGELFF. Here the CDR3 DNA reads TGTGCCAGCAGCATACTAGCGGGGGGCCTTAACACCGGGGAGCTGTTTTTT.

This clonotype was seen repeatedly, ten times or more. The CDR3 protein is CASRGLGGETQYF. The CDR3 DNA follows: TGTGCCAGCAGGGGCCTAGGAGGGGAGACCCAGTACTTC. The rearrangement links TRBV12-3 or TRBV12-4 to TRBJ2-5, with D possibly matching TRBD2 (6 bases). Between the trimmed V and J ends, which lost 6 bases and 5 bases, there was a span of 13 bases. The CDR3 runs to 13 residues.

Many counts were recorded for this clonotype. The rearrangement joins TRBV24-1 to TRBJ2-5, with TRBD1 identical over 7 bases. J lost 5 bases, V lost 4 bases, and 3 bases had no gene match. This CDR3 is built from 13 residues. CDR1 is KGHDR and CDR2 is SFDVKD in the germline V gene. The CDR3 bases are TGTGCCACCAGTGAGTTCAGGGGGGAGACCCAGTACTTC. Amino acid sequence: CATSEFRGETQYF.

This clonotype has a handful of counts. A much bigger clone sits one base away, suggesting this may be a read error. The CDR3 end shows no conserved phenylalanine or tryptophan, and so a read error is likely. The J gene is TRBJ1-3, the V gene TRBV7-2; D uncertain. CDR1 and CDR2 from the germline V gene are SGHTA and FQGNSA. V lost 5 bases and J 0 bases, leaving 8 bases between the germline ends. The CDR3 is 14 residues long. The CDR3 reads CASSRLSSGNTIYS. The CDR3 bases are TGTGCCAGCAGCCGGCTATCCTCTGGAAACACCATATATTCT.

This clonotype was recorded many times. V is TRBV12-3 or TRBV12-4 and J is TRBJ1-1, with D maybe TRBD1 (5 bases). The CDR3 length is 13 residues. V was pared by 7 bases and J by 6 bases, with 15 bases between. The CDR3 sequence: CASTSPRAAEAFF. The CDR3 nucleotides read TGTGCCAGCACCTCCCCCAGGGCGGCTGAAGCTTTCTTT.

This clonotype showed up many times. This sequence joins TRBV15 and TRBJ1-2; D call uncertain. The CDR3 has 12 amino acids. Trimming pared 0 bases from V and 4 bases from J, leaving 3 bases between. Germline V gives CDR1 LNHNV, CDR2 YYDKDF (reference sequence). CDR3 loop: CATSRDSYGYTF. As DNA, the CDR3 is TGTGCCACCAGCAGAGATAGCTATGGCTACACCTTC.

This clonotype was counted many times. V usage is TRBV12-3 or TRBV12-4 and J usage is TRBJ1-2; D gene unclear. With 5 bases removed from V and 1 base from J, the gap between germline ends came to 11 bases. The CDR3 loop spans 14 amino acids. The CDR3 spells CASSPLDGNYGYTF. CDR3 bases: TGTGCCAGCAGTCCTCTCGACGGTAACTATGGCTACACCTTC.

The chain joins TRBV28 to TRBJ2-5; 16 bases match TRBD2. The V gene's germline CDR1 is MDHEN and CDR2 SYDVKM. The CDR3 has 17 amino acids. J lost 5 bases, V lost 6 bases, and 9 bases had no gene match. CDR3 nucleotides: TGTGCCAGCAGCGACTCCGGGACTAGCGGGGGGGCCGAGACCCAGTACTTC. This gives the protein CASSDSGTSGGAETQYF.

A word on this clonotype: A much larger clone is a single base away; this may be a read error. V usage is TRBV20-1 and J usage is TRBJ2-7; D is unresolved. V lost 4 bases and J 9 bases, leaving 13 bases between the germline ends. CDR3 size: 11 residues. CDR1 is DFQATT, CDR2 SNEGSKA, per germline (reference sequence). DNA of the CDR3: TGCAGTGCTATTAAGGGTCCCGGGCAGTACTTC. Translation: CSAIKGPGQYF.

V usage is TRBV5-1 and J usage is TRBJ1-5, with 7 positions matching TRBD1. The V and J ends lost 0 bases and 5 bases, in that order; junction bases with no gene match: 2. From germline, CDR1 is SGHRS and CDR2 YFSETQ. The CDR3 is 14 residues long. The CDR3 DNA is TGCGCCAGCAGCTTGGAAGGGGGCGATCAGCCCCAGCATTTT. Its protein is CASSLEGGDQPQHF.

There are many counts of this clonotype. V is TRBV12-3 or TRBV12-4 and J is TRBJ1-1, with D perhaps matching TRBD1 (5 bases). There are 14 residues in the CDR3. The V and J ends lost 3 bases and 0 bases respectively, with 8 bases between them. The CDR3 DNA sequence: TGTGCCAGCAGTTTGACAGCTTTGAACACTGAAGCTTTCTTT. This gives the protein CASSLTALNTEAFF.

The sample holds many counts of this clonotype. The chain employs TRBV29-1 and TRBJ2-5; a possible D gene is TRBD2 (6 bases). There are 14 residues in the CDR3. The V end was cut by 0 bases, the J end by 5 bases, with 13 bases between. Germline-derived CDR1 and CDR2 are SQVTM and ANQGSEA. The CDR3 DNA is TGCAGCGTTGAAGAATCGGGGGTCGGGGAGACCCAGTACTTC. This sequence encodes CSVEESGVGETQYF.

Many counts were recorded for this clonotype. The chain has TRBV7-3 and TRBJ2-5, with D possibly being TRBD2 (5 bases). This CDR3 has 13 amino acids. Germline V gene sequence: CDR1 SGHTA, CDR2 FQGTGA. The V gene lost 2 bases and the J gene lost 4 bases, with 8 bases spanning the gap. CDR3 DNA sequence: TGTGCCAGCAGCTTATTCGGGGTAGAGACCCAGTACTTC. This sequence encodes CASSLFGVETQYF.

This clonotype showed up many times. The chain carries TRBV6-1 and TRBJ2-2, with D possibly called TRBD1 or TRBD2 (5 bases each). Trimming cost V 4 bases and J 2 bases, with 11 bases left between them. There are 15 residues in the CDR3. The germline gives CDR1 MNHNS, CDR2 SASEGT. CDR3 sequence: CASSVRGDNTGELFF. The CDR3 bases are TGTGCCAGCAGTGTGAGGGGCGATAACACCGGGGAGCTGTTTTTT.

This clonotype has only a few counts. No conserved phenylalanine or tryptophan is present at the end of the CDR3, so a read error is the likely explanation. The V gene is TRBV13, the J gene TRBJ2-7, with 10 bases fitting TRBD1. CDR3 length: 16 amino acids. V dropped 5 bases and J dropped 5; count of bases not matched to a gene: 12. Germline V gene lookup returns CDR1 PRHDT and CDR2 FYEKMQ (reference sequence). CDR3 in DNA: TGTGCCAGCAGCCCGGCCGGGACAGGGGTAGGGCACGAGCAGTACTCC. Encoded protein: CASSPAGTGVGHEQYS.

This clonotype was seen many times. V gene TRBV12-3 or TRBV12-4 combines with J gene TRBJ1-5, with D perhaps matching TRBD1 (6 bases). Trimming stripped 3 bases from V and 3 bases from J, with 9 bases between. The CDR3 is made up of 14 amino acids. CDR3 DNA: TGTGCCAGCAGTTTGGGGGGCCTCAATCAGCCCCAGCATTTT. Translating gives CASSLGGLNQPQHF.

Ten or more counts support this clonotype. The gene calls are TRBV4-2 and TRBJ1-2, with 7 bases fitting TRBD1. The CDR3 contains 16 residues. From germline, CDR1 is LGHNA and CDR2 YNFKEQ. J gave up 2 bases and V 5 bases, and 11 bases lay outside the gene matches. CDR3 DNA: TGTGCCAGCAGCTCTCGGACAGGATCCCCAAACTATGGCTACACCTTC. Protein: CASSSRTGSPNYGYTF.

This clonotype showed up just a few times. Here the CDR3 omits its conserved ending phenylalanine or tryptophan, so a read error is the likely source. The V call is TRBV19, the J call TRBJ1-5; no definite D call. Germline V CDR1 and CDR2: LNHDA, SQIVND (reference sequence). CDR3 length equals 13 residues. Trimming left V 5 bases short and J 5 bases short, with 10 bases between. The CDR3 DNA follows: TGTGCCAGTAGTCCTCATGGGGATCAGCCCCAGCATCTT. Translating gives CASSPHGDQPQHL.